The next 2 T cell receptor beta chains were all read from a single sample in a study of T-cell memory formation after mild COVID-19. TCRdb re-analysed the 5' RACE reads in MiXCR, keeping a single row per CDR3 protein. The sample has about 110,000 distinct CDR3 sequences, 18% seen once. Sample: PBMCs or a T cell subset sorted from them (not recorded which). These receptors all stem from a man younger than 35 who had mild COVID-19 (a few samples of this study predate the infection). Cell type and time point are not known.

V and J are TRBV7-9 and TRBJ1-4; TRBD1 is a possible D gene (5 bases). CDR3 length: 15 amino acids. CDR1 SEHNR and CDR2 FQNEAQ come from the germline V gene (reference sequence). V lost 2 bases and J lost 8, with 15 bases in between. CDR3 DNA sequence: TGTGCCAGCAGCTTAACTGGGTTAAACAGGGAAAAACTGTTTTTT. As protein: CASSLTGLNREKLFF.

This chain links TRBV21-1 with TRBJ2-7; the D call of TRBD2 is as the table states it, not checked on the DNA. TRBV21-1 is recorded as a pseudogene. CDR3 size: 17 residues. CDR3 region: CASSNTPLDDAGYEQYV. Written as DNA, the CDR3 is TGTGCCAGCAGCAACACCCCGCTTGATGACGCGGGATACGAGCAGTACGTC.